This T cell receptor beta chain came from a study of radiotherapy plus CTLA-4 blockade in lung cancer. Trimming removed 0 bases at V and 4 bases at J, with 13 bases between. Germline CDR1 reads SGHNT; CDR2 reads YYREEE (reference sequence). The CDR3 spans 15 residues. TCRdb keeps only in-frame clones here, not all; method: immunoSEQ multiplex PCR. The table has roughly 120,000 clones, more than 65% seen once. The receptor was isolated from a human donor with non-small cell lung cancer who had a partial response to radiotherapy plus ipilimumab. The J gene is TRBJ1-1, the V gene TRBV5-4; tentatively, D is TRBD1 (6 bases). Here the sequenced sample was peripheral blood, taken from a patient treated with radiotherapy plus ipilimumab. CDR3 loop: CASSLDIRGGTEAFF. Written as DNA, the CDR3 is TGTGCCAGCAGCTTGGATATCAGGGGCGGCACTGAAGCTTTCTTT.